Listed below are T cell receptor beta chains from one sample, sequenced in a study of blood T cell repertoires in COVID-19. Measured with immunoSEQ multiplex PCR; TCRdb has only the in-frame clones, and not every one. Among about 160,000 clones listed, roughly 85% were seen once. The sample consisted of peripheral blood. These receptor sequences come from a human donor with acute or convalescent COVID-19. The donor label of this sample is uncertain. CDR3s include the opening cysteine and the closing phenylalanine or tryptophan. D genes are given only for firm matches. A clone size is listed for some rows: how often the clone was seen (once, few, many), or a class if it is expanded.

abundance: .
j_gene: TRBJ1-2
d_gene: .
v_gene: TRBV27
len: 15
CDR3aa: CASTAHRDSNYGYTF
CDR3nt: TGTGCCAGCACGGCGCACAGGGATTCTAACTATGGCTACACCTTC

abundance: .
j_gene: TRBJ1-6
d_gene: .
v_gene: TRBV30
len: 15
CDR3aa: CAWTRRPPYRESLHF
CDR3nt: TGTGCCTGGACCCGGCGGCCGCCCTATAGGGAGAGCCTCCACTTT

abundance: .
j_gene: TRBJ1-1
d_gene: TRBD1
v_gene: TRBV7-2
len: 16
CDR3aa: CASSMDAGTVNTEAFF
CDR3nt: TGTGCCAGCAGCATGGATGCCGGGACAGTTAACACTGAAGCTTTCTTT

abundance: once
j_gene: TRBJ2-7
d_gene: TRBD2
v_gene: TRBV27
len: 14
CDR3aa: CASSKTGGSYEQYF
CDR3nt: TGTGCCAGCAGTAAGACGGGGGGTTCCTACGAGCAGTACTTC

abundance: .
j_gene: TRBJ2-1
d_gene: TRBD2
v_gene: TRBV7-3
len: 15
CDR3aa: CASSFRLAGVGEQFF
CDR3nt: TGTGCCAGCAGCTTTAGGCTAGCGGGGGTAGGTGAGCAGTTCTTC

abundance: .
j_gene: TRBJ1-2
d_gene: .
v_gene: TRBV6-6
len: 16
CDR3aa: CASKRQTVDPNYGYTF
CDR3nt: TGTGCCAGCAAGAGACAGACAGTTGACCCTAACTATGGCTACACCTTC

abundance: .
j_gene: TRBJ1-5
d_gene: .
v_gene: TRBV24-1
len: 13
CDR3aa: CATSPGVGQPQHF
CDR3nt: TGTGCCACCAGTCCAGGGGTCGGTCAGCCCCAGCATTTT

abundance: .
j_gene: TRBJ1-2
d_gene: .
v_gene: TRBV4-3
len: 13
CDR3aa: CASRSAGRSGYTF
CDR3nt: TGCGCCAGCAGAAGTGCGGGTCGCAGTGGCTACACCTTC

abundance: .
j_gene: TRBJ1-1
d_gene: .
v_gene: TRBV4-2
len: 16
CDR3aa: CASSQDLYRAFYEAFF
CDR3nt: TGTGCCAGCAGCCAAGATCTTTACAGGGCATTCTATGAAGCTTTCTTT

abundance: .
j_gene: TRBJ1-3
d_gene: .
v_gene: TRBV5-6
len: 16
CDR3aa: CASSPPRGSAGNTIYF
CDR3nt: TGTGCCAGCAGCCCCCCCCGGGGGTCAGCCGGAAACACCATATATTTT

abundance: .
j_gene: TRBJ2-3
d_gene: TRBD1
v_gene: TRBV4-2
len: 15
CDR3aa: CASNRGTSETDTQYF
CDR3nt: TGTGCCAGCAACAGGGGGACGAGTGAGACAGATACGCAGTATTTT

abundance: few
j_gene: TRBJ1-3
d_gene: .
v_gene: TRBV18
len: 15
CDR3aa: CASSPSGYSGNTIYF
CDR3nt: TGTGCCAGCTCACCCTCAGGGTACTCTGGAAACACCATATATTTT

abundance: .
j_gene: TRBJ1-4
d_gene: .
v_gene: TRBV2
len: 14
CDR3aa: CASTSSPVGEKLFF
CDR3nt: TGTGCCAGCACTTCGTCTCCGGTGGGCGAAAAACTGTTTTTT

abundance: .
j_gene: TRBJ1-1
d_gene: .
v_gene: TRBV7-2
len: 14
CDR3aa: CASSPRAGMSEAFF
CDR3nt: TGTGCCAGCAGCCCGAGGGCGGGGATGAGTGAAGCTTTCTTT

abundance: .
j_gene: TRBJ2-7
d_gene: TRBD1
v_gene: TRBV24-1
len: 14
CDR3aa: CATSDPDRVDEQYF
CDR3nt: TGTGCCACCAGTGACCCGGACAGGGTCGACGAGCAGTACTTC

abundance: .
j_gene: TRBJ1-2
d_gene: .
v_gene: TRBV10-2
len: 16
CDR3aa: CASSESSGPRAYGYTF
CDR3nt: TGCGCCAGCAGTGAGTCTTCAGGGCCCAGGGCCTATGGCTACACCTTC

abundance: .
j_gene: TRBJ1-5
d_gene: TRBD1
v_gene: TRBV24-1
len: 15
CDR3aa: CATSDGGQSNQPQHF
CDR3nt: TGTGCCACCAGTGATGGGGGACAGAGCAATCAGCCCCAGCATTTT

abundance: once
j_gene: TRBJ2-3
d_gene: TRBD2
v_gene: TRBV10-1
len: 16
CDR3aa: CASSAGLAGGPGTQYF
CDR3nt: TGCGCCAGCAGTGCTGGACTAGCGGGGGGGCCGGGTACGCAGTATTTT

abundance: .
j_gene: TRBJ1-1
d_gene: TRBD1
v_gene: TRBV7-8
len: 14
CDR3aa: CASSGWTGGTEAFF
CDR3nt: TGTGCCAGCAGCGGGTGGACAGGGGGCACTGAAGCTTTCTTT

abundance: .
j_gene: TRBJ1-1
d_gene: .
v_gene: TRBV7-9
len: 14
CDR3aa: CASTLGGLGTEAFF
CDR3nt: TGTGCCAGCACTCTGGGAGGACTCGGCACTGAAGCTTTCTTT

abundance: .
j_gene: TRBJ1-4
d_gene: TRBD1
v_gene: TRBV6-5
len: 15
CDR3aa: CASRGDRERNEKLFF
CDR3nt: TGTGCCAGCAGGGGGGACAGGGAACGTAATGAAAAACTGTTTTTT

abundance: .
j_gene: TRBJ2-3
d_gene: .
v_gene: TRBV5-1
len: 13
CDR3aa: CASSLAGTDTQYF
CDR3nt: TGCGCCAGCAGCTTGGCCGGGACAGATACGCAGTATTTT

abundance: .
j_gene: TRBJ1-5
d_gene: .
v_gene: TRBV12-3/TRBV12-4
len: 12
CDR3aa: CASSRHREPQHF
CDR3nt: TGTGCCAGCAGTCGCCACAGGGAGCCCCAGCATTTT

abundance: .
j_gene: TRBJ1-2
d_gene: .
v_gene: TRBV18
len: 14
CDR3aa: CASSPGRINYGYTF
CDR3nt: TGTGCCAGCTCACCAGGCAGGATTAACTATGGCTACACCTTC